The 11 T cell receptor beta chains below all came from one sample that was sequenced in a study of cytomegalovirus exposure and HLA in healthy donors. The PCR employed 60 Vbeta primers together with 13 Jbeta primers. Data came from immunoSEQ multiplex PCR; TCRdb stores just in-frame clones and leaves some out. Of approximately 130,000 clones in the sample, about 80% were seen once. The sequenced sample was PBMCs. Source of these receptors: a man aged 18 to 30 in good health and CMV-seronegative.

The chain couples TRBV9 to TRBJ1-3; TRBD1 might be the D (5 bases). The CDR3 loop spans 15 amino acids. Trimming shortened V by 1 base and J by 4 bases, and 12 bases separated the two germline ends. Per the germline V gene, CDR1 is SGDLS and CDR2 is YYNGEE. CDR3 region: CASSVSVTVGNTIYF. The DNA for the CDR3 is TGTGCCAGCAGCGTATCGGTGACAGTCGGAAACACCATATATTTT.

The CDR3 DNA reads as TGTGCCAGCAGTTTAATAAGGGGAAACACTGAAGCTTTCTTT. This sequence encodes CASSLIRGNTEAFF. This chain connects TRBV6-5 to TRBJ1-1, with D possibly matching TRBD1 (5 bases). CDR3 length equals 14 residues. The V gene lost 4 bases and the J gene lost 2 bases, with 11 bases spanning the gap. Per the germline V gene, CDR1 is MNHEY and CDR2 is SVGAGI.

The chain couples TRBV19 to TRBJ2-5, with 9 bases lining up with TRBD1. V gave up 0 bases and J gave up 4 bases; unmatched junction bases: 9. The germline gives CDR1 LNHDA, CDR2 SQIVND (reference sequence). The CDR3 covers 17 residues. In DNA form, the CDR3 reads TGTGCCAGTAGTATAGATCGAGGACAGGGGAAGGGAGAGACCCAGTACTTC. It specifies CASSIDRGQGKGETQYF. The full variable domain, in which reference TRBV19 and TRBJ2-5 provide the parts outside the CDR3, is DGGITQSPKYLFRKEGQNVTLSCEQNLNHDAMYWYRQDPGQGLRLIYYSQIVNDFQKGDIAEGYSVSREKKESFPLTVTSAQKNPTAFYLCASSIDRGQGKGETQYFGPGTRLLVL.

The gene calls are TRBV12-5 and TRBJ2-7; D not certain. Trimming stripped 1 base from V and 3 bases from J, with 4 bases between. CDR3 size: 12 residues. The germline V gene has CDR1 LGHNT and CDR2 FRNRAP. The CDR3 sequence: CASGLGSYEQYF. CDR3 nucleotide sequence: TGTGCTAGTGGTTTGGGTAGCTACGAGCAGTACTTC.

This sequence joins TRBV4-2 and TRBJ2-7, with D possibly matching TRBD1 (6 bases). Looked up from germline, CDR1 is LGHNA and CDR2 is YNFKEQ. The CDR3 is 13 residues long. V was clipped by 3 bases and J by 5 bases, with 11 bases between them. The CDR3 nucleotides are TGTGCCAGCAGCCATAATACAGGGCACGAGCAGTACTTC. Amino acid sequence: CASSHNTGHEQYF.

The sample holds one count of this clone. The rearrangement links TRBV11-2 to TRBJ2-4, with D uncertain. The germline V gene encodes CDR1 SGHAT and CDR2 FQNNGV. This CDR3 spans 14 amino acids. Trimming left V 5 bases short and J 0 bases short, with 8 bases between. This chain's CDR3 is CASSVGLAKNIQYF. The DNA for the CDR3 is TGTGCCAGCAGCGTAGGGCTAGCCAAAAACATTCAGTACTTC.

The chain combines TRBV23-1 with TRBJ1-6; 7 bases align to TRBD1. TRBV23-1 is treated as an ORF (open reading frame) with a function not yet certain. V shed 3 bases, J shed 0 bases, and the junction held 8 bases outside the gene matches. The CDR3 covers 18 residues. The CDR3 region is CASSQPDRDDSYNSPLHF. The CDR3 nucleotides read TGCGCCAGCAGTCAGCCCGACAGGGATGACTCCTATAATTCACCCCTCCACTTT.

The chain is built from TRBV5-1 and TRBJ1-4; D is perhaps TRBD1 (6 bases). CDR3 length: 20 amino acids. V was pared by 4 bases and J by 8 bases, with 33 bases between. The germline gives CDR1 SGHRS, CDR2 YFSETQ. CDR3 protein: CASSAGLSGGGVVSGEKLFF. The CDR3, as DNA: TGCGCCAGCAGCGCCGGTCTAAGCGGGGGCGGAGTGGTTTCGGGAGAAAAACTGTTTTTT. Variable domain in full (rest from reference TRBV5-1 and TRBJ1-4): KAGVTQTPRYLIKTRGQQVTLSCSPISGHRSVSWYQQTPGQGLQFLFEYFSETQRNKGNFPGRFSGRQFSNSRSEMNVSTLELGDSALYLCASSAGLSGGGVVSGEKLFFGSGTQLSVL.

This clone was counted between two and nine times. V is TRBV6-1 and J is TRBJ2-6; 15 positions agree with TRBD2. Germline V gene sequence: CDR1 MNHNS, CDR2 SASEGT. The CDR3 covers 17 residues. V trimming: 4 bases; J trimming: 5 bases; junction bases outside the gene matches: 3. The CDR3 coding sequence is TGTGCCAGCAGTGGGGGACTAGCGGGGGGAAGGGCCAACGTCCTGACTTTC. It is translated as CASSGGLAGGRANVLTF.

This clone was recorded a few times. CDR3: CASSYSNQGARGYTF. In DNA form, the CDR3 reads TGTGCCAGCAGTTACTCGAATCAGGGGGCGCGGGGCTACACCTTC. The chain is built from TRBV6-5 and TRBJ1-2, with 8 positions matching TRBD1. Per germline, CDR1 MNHEY and CDR2 SVGAGI. The V segment lost 0 bases and the J segment 8 bases; nucleotides outside the gene matches: 8. This CDR3 has 15 amino acids.

CDR3 coding DNA: TGTGCCAGCAGCCCGCGGGACTCGAACACCGGGGAGCTGTTTTTT. This codes for CASSPRDSNTGELFF. The chain recombines TRBV5-4 with TRBJ2-2, with a tentative D call TRBD2 (6 bases). Germline CDR1 and CDR2: SGHNT and YYREEE (reference sequence). V was trimmed by 4 bases and J by 0 bases, leaving 10 bases between them. CDR3 length: 15 residues.